This T cell receptor (beta chain) appears in the sequencing data of a study of blood T cell repertoires in COVID-19. Turning to the study itself: The study drew acute and convalescent COVID-19 samples from the United States, Italy and Spain.

V shed 3 bases, J shed 9 bases, and the junction held 7 bases outside the gene matches. Germline V CDR1 and CDR2: MGHDK, SYGVNS. CDR3 size: 14 residues. TCRdb's copy holds only in-frame clones and misses some; the assay was immunoSEQ multiplex PCR. The table records about 180,000 clones, roughly nine tenths of them present only once. Sample: peripheral blood. This receptor was obtained from a woman between 25 and 40 years old with active or convalescent COVID-19. The chain has TRBV25-1 and TRBJ2-1; 8 nucleotides match TRBD2. Here the CDR3 DNA reads TGTGCCAGCAGTGATGCCGGGACTAGTAGTGAGCAGTTCTTC. Translation: CASSDAGTSSEQFF.